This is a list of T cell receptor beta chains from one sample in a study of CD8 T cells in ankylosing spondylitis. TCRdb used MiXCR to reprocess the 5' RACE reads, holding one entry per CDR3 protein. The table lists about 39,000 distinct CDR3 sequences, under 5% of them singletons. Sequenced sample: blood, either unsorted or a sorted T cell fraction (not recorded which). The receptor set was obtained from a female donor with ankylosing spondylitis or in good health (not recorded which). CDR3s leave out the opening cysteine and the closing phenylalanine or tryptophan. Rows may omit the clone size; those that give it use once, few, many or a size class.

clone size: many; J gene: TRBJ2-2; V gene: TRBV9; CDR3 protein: ASSVGLAWTGELF
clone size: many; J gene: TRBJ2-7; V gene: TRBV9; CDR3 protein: ASSRSQEYEQY
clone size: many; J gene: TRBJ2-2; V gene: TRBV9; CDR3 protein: ASSGRGGASGELF
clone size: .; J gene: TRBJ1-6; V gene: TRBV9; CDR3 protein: ASSERGSSYNSPLH
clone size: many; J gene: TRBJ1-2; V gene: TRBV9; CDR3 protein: ASSVEGGAGRYGYT
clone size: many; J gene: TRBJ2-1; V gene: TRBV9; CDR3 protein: ASSVGLLRGGYNEQF
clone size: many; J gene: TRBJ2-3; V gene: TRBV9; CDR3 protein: ASSQAGGPDTQY
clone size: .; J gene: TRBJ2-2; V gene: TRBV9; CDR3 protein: ASSVAQANTGELF
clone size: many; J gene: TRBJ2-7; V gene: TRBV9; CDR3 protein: ASSVESAWDEQY
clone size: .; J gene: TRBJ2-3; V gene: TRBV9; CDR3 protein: ASSMVYTDTQY
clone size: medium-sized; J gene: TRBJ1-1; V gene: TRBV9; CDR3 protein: ASGSGSNTEAF
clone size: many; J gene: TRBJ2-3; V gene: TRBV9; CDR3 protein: ASSFGAGGTDTQY
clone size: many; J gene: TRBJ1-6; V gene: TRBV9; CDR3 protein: ASRQDRVDSPLH
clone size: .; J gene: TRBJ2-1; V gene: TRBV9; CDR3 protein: ASSGTRGLIANEQL
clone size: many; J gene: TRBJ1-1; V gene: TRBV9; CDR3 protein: ASSVGGPDTEAF
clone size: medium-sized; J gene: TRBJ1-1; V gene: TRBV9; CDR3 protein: ASSGFGGTGTEAF
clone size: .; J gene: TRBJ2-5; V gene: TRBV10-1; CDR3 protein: ASSQTSGGQETQY
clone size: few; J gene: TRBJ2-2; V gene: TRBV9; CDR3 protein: ASSVEWQGHTGELF
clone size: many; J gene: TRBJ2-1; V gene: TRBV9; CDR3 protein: ASSVSGQGLDEQF
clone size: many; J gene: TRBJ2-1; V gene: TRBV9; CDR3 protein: ASSPLAGATYNEQF
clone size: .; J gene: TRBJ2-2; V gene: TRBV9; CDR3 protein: ASSVGLAGGPNTGELF
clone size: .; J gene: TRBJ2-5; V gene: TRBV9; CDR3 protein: ASSPTPGEQETQY
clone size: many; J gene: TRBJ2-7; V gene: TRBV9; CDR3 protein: ASSPGDRSYEQY
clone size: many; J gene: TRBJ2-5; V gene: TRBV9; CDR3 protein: ASSVAPRIWETQY
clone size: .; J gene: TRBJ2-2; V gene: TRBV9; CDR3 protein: ASSVGLAGANTGELF
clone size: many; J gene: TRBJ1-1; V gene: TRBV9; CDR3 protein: ASSVDDREAF
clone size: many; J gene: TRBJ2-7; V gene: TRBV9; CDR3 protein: ASSVGGQYPYEQY
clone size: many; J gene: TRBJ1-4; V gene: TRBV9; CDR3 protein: ASSVDLGEKLF
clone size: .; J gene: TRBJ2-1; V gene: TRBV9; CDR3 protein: ASSGARNEQF
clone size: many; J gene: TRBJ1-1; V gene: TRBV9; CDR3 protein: ASSVVGTGEAF
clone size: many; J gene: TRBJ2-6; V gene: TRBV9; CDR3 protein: ASSVESSGGAGANVLT
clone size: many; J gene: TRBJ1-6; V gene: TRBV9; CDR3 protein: ASSVESSRYNSPLH
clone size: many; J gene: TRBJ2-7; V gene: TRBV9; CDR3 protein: AASRTGNSEQY
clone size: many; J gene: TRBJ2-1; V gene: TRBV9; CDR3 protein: ASSVATDRREQF
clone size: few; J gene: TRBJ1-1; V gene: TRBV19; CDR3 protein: ASSLGSATEAF
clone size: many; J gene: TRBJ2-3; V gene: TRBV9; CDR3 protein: ASSATPEGDTQY
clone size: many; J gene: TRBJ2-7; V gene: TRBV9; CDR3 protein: ASSPQPLGGVSAEQY